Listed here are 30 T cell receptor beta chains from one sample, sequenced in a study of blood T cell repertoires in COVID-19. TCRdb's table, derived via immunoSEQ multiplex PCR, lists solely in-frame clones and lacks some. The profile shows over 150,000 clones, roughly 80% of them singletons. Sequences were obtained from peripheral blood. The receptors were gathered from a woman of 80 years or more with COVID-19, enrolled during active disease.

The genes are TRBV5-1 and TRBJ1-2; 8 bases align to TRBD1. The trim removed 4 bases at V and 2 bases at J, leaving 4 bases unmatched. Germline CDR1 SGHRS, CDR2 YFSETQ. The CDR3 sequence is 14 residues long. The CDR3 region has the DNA TGCGCCAGCAGCCCACAGGGGGGCAACTATGGCTACACCTTC. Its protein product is CASSPQGGNYGYTF.

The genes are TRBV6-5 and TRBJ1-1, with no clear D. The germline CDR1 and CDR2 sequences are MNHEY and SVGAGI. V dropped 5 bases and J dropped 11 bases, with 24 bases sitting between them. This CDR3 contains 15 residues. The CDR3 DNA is TGTGCCAGCAGTCGCAATGATGCGGGAGGAGTCGCGGCTTTCTTT. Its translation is CASSRNDAGGVAAFF.

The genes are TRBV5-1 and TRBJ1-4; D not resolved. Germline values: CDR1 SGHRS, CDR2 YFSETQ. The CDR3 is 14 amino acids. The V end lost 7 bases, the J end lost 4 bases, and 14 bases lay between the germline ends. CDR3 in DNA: TGCGCCAGCGGGCCGGGAGGGAATAATGAAAAACTGTTTTTT. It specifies CASGPGGNNEKLFF.

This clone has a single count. In DNA form, the CDR3 reads TGTGCCAGCGGGAGGTGGTCTGGAAACACCATATATTTT. This translates into CASGRWSGNTIYF. This chain links TRBV12-3 or TRBV12-4 with TRBJ1-3; D gene uncertain. The V end was cut by 8 bases, the J end by 1 base, with 9 bases between. This CDR3 contains 13 residues.

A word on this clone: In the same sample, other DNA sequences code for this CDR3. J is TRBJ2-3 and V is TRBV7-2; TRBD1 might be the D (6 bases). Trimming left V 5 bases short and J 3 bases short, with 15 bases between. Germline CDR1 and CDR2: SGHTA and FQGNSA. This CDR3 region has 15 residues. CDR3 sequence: CASSPRGGDTDTQYF. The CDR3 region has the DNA TGTGCCAGCAGCCCCCGAGGGGGTGATACAGATACGCAGTATTTT.

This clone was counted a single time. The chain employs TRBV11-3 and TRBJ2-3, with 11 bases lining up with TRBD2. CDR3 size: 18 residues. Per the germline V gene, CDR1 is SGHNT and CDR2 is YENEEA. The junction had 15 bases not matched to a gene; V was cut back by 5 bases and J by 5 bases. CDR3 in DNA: TGTGCCAGCAGCGGACCACTAGCGGGAGAAAAGCGGGAAGATACGCAGTATTTT. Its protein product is CASSGPLAGEKREDTQYF. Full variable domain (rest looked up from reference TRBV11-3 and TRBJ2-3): EAGVVQSPRYKIIEKKQPVAFWCNPISGHNTLYWYLQNLGQGPELLIRYENEEAVDDSQLPKDRFSAERLKGVDSTLKIQPAELGDSAVYLCASSGPLAGEKREDTQYFGPGTRLTVL.

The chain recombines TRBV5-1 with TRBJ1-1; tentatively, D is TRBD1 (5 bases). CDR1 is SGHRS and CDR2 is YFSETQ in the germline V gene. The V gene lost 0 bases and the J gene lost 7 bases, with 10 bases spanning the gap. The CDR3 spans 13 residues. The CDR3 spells CASSLGTGSEAFF. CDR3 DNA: TGCGCCAGCAGCTTGGGTACAGGCAGTGAAGCTTTCTTT.

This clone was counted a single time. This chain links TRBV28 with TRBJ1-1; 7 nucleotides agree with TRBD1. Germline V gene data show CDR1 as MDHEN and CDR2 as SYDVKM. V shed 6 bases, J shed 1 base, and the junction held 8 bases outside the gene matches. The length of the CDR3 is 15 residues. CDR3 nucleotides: TGTGCCAGCAGCCCAGGGGGTCTACGGAACACTGAAGCTTTCTTT. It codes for CASSPGGLRNTEAFF.

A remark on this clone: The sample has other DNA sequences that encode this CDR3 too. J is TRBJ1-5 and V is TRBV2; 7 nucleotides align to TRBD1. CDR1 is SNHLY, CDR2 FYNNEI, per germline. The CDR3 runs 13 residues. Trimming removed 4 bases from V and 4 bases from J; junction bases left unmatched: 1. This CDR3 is CASSVQGNQPQHF. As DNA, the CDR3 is TGTGCCAGCAGTGTACAGGGGAATCAGCCCCAGCATTTT.

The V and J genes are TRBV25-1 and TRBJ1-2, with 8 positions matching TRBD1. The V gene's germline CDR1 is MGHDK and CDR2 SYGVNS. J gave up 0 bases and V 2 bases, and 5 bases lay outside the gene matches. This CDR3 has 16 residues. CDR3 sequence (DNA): TGTGCCAGCAGTGAAGGTACAGGGGGGGCTAACTATGGCTACACCTTC. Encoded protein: CASSEGTGGANYGYTF.

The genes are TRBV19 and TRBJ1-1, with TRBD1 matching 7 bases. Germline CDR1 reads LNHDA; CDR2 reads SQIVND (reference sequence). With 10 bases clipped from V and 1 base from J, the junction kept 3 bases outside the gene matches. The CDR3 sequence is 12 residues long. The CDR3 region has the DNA TGTGCCACCCGACAGGGGAACACTGAAGCTTTCTTT. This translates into CATRQGNTEAFF.

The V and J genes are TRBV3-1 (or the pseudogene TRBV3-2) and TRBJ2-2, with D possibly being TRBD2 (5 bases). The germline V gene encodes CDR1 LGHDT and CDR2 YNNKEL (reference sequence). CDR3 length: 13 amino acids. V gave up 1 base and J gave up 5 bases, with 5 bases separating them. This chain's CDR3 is CASSQGRTGELFF. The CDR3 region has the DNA TGTGCCAGCAGCCAAGGGAGGACCGGGGAGCTGTTTTTT.

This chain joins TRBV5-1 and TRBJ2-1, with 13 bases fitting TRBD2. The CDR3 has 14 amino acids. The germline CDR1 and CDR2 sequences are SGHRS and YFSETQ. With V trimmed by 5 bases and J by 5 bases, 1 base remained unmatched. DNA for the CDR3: TGCGCCAGCAGAGGGACTAGCGGGGACAATGAGCAGTTCTTC. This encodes CASRGTSGDNEQFF.

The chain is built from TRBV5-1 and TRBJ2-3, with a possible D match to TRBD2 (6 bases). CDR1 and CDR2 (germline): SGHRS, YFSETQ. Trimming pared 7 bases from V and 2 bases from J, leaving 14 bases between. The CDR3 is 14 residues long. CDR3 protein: CASVRGSHTDTQYF. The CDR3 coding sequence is TGCGCCAGCGTACGGGGGTCTCACACAGATACGCAGTATTTT. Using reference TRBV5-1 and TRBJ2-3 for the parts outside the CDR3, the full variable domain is KAGVTQTPRYLIKTRGQQVTLSCSPISGHRSVSWYQQTPGQGLQFLFEYFSETQRNKGNFPGRFSGRQFSNSRSEMNVSTLELGDSALYLCASVRGSHTDTQYFGPGTRLTVL.

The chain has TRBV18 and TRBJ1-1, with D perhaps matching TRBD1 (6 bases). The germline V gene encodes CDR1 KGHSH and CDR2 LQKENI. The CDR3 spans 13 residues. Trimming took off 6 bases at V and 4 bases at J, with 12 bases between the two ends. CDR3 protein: CASSPTGFTEAFF. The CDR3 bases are TGTGCCAGCTCCCCAACAGGGTTCACTGAAGCTTTCTTT. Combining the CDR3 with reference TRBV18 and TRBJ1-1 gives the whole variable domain NAGVMQNPRHLVRRRGQEARLRCSPMKGHSHVYWYRQLPEEGLKFMVYLQKENIIDESGMPKERFSAEFPKEGPSILRIQQVVRGDSAAYFCASSPTGFTEAFFGQGTRLTVV.

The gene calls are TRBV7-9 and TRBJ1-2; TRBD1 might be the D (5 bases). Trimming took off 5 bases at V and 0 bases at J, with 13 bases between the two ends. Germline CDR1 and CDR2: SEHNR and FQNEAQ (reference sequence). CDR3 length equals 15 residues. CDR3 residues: CASSPPDNTNYGYTF. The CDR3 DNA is TGTGCCAGCAGCCCGCCGGACAATACTAACTATGGCTACACCTTC.

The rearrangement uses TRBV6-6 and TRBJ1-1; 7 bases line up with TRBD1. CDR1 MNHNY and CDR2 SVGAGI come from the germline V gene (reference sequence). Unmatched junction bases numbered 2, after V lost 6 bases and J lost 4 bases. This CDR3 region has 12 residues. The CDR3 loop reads CASRGGGTEAFF. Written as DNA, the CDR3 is TGTGCCAGCAGAGGGGGCGGCACTGAAGCTTTCTTT.

CDR3 coding DNA: TGTGCCAGCAGCGTAGCATCTGGGCTCTCTGGGGCCAACGTCCTGACTTTC. This encodes CASSVASGLSGANVLTF. J is TRBJ2-6 and V is TRBV9; no reliable D call. V lost 0 bases, J lost 0 bases, and 10 bases lay in between. CDR3 length equals 17 residues. CDR1 and CDR2 (germline): SGDLS, YYNGEE.

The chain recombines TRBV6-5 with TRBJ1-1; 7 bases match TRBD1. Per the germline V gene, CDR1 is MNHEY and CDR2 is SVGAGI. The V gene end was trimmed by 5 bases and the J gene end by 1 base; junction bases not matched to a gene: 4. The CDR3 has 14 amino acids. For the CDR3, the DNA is TGTGCCAGCAGTATCCGGACAGGGAACACTGAAGCTTTCTTT. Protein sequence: CASSIRTGNTEAFF.

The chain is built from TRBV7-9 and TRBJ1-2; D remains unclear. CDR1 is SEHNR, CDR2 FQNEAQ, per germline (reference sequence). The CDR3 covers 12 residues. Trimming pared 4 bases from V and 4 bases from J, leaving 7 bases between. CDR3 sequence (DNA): TGTGCCAGCAGCTGGGAGAGCTATGGCTACACCTTC. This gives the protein CASSWESYGYTF.

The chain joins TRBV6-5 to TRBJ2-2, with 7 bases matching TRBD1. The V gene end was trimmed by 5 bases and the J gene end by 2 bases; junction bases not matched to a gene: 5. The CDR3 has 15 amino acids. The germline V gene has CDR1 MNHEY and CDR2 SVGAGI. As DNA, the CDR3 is TGTGCCAGCAGTCCCGGGACAGCTAACACCGGGGAGCTGTTTTTT. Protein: CASSPGTANTGELFF.

CDR3 loop: CATSIQGAAGRGYTF. The CDR3 region has the DNA TGTGCCACCAGCATTCAGGGGGCTGCGGGAAGGGGCTACACCTTC. The V and J genes are TRBV15 and TRBJ1-2, with 8 bases matching TRBD1. With 4 bases clipped from V and 8 bases from J, the junction kept 12 bases outside the gene matches. The CDR3 is made up of 15 amino acids. The germline V gene encodes CDR1 LNHNV and CDR2 YYDKDF (reference sequence).

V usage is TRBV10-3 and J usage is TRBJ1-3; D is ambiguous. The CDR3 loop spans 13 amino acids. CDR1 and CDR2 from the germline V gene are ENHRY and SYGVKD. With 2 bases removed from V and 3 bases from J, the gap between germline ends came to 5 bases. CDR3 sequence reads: CAISEGLGNTIYF. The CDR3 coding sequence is TGTGCCATCAGTGAGGGACTTGGAAACACCATATATTTT.

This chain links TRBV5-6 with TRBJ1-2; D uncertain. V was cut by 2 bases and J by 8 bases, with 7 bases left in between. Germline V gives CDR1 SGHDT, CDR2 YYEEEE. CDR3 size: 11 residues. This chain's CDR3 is CASSFSGGYTF. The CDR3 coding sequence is TGTGCCAGCAGCTTTTCGGGAGGCTACACCTTC.

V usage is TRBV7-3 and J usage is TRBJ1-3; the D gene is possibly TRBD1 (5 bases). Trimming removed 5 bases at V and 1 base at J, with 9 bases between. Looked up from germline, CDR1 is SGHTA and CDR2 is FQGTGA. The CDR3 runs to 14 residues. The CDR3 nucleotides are TGTGCCAGCAGCCCGGACACGTCTGGAAACACCATATATTTT. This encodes CASSPDTSGNTIYF.

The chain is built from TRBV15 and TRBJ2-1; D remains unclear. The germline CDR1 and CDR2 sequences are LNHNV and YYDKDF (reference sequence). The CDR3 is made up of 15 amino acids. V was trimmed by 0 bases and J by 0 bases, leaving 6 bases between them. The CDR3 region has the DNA TGTGCCACCAGCAGAGAGACTCCCTCCTACAATGAGCAGTTCTTC. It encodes CATSRETPSYNEQFF.

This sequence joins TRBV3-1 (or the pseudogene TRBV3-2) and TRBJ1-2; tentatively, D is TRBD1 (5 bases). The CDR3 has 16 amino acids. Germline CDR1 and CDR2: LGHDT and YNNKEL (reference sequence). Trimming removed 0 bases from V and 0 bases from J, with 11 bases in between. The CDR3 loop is CASSQDSGVSNYGYTF. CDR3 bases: TGTGCCAGCAGCCAAGATTCGGGGGTCTCTAACTATGGCTACACCTTC.

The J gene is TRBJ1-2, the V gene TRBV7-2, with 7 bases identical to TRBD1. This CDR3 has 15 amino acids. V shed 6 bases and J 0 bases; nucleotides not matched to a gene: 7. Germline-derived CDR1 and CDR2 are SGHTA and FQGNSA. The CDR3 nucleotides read TGTGCCAGCAGGTCTACAGGGGCCGCTAACTATGGCTACACCTTC. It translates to CASRSTGAANYGYTF.

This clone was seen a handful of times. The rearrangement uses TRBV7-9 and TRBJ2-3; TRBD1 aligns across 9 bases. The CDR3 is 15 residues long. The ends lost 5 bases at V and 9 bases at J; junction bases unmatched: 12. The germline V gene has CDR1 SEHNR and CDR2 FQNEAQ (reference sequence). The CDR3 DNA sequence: TGTGCCAGCAGCAGAGGGACAGGGAGCCGTGGAACGCAGTATTTT. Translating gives CASSRGTGSRGTQYF.

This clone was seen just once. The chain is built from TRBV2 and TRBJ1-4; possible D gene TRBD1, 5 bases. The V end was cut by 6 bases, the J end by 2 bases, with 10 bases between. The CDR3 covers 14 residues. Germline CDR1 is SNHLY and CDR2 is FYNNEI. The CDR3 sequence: CASSRRVTNEKLFF. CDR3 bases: TGTGCCAGCAGCCGCAGGGTGACTAATGAAAAACTGTTTTTT. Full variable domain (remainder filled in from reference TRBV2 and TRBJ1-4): EPEVTQTPSHQVTQMGQEVILRCVPISNHLYFYWYRQILGQKVEFLVSFYNNEISEKSEIFDDQFSVERPDGSNFTLKIRSTKLEDSAMYFCASSRRVTNEKLFFGSGTQLSVL.